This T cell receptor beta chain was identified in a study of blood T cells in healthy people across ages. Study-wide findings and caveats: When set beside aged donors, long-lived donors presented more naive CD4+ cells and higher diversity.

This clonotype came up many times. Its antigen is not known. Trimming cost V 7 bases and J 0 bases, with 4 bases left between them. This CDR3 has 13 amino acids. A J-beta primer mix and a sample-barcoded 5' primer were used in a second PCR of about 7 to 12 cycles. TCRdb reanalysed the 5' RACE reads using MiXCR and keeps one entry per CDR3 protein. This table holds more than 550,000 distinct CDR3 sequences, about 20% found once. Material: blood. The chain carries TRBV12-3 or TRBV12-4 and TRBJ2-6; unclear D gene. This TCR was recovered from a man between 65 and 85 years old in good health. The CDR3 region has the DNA TGTGCCAGCACTCTCTCTGGGGCCAACGTCCTGACTTTC. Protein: CASTLSGANVLTF.